This T cell receptor (beta chain) was observed in a study of identical twins. In this sample, this clonotype turned up a few times. What it binds is not known. General study results and limits: One should note that invariant MAIT and iNKT cells could partly confound zero-insertion analyses.

V shed 2 bases, J shed 9 bases, and the junction held 13 bases outside the gene matches. CDR1 SGHAT and CDR2 FQNNGV come from the germline V gene. This CDR3 is built from 17 residues. Template switching added a universal primer binding site, and final cDNA carried unique molecular identifiers. TCRdb re-derived calls from the 5' RACE reads in MiXCR, one entry per CDR3 protein. This sample has nearly 900,000 distinct CDR3 sequences, with around 12% found just once. The same sample was also studied in work on yellow fever vaccine responses in identical twins.

The sequenced sample consisted of PBMCs. This chain joins TRBV11-2 and TRBJ2-2; 9 nucleotides match TRBD1. This receptor was taken from a woman aged 18-29 years in good health. The CDR3 region has the DNA TGTGCCAGCAGCTTAAATACCCTGGACAGGGGCCAGAGGGAGCTGTTTTTT. Encoded protein: CASSLNTLDRGQRELFF.